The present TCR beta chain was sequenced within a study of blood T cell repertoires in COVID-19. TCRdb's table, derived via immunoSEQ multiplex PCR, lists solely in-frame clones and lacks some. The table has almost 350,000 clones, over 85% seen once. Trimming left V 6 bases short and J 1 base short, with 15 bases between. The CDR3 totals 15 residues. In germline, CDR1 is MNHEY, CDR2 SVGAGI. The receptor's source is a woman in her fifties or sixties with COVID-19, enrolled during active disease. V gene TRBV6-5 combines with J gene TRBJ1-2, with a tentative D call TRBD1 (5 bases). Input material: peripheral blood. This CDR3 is CASRRPGVNNYGYTF. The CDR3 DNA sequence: TGTGCCAGCAGACGTCCGGGGGTAAATAACTATGGCTACACCTTC.